This T cell receptor (beta chain) was documented in a study of control samples from healthy donors and cancer patients. Using immunoSEQ multiplex PCR, the repertoire was profiled, and TCRdb retains in-frame clones only, with some absent. The sample holds approximately 98,000 clones; approximately 82% are singletons and the top ten take roughly 6.5%. This clone was seen only once. V dropped 6 bases and J dropped 4 bases, with 13 bases sitting between them. Germline assignment: CDR1 KGHDR and CDR2 SFDVKD. The CDR3 runs 14 residues. The sequencing input was blood. This sequence joins TRBV24-1 and TRBJ2-3; D gene uncertain. This clonotype originated in a man younger than 35 in good health. The CDR3 bases are TGTGCCACCAGTCCCCAGGTTGATGCAGATACGCAGTATTTT. Encoded protein: CATSPQVDADTQYF.